Described below is a single TCR beta chain sequence and its context. In its sample, this clonotype was seen a few times. What this receptor recognizes is not known. Base qualities are missing; no much larger clone stands one base away. Deletion took 0 bases off V and 5 bases off J, with a span of 6 bases between the germline ends. CDR1 and CDR2, per the germline V gene, are LGHNA and YNFKEQ. From its cysteine to its phenylalanine, the CDR3 spans 13 amino acids. Only the CDR3 region is kept as DNA, spanning 39 bases read in frame from base 1. Systemically healthy Caucasian individuals from Russia, 39 in total and aged about 6 to 100 years, were included as donors. Each donor gave ten milliliters of peripheral blood, collected into EDTA-treated Vacutainer tubes. Ficoll-Paque density-gradient centrifugation was used to isolate PBMCs, with at least 6 million per sample. Trizol reagent was used to extract total RNA from PBMCs, with at least 5.5 micrograms per sample. Naive CD45RAhigh/CD27high T cell percentages were measured by flow cytometry on a PBMC aliquot from every donor.

Libraries were built with 5' RACE. TCRdb shows the sequencer as Illumina HiSeq 2500. The second PCR ran for about 6 to 11 cycles and used a J-beta primer mix along with a sample-barcoded 5' primer. Each TCR beta cDNA molecule received a unique molecular identifier from a template-switch 5' adaptor carrying 12 random nucleotides. At least 2.5 million CDR3-containing paired-end reads were obtained from each sample. First-strand cDNA synthesis was performed from all RNA using the Mint cDNA synthesis kit, with priming by a TRBC-specific oligonucleotide. Following uracil-DNA glycosylase treatment, all cDNA underwent a first 18-cycle PCR with the universal primers M1SS and BC2_uni_R. The paper's processing steps were these. For normalization, 1 million high-quality reads, each with a distinct molecular identifier, were randomly selected from each sample. Reads with shared molecular identifiers were discarded instead of being binned into consensus sequences. MiTCR, set to a Q25 quality threshold and the strictest error-elimination algorithm, was used for CDR3 identification, clonotype clustering and error correction. Lower-bound total TCR beta diversity was estimated with a nonparametric unseen species model using Euler transformation. Starting from the raw public reads, TCRdb applied fastp trimming at Q25, assembled clones with MiXCR and retained in-frame beta chains. Every distinct CDR3 protein forms one entry, paired with its most common genes and DNA. TCRdb's processing, not the authors', yielded these V and J calls. The sample table lists approximately 800,000 distinct CDR3 sequences, 56% of them with a count of one. The top ten constitute approximately 24% of the sample.

This record comes from a study of blood T cells in healthy people across ages (dated by TCRdb to the mid-2010s). A note on the overall study: In model experiments, template switching captured about one uniquely barcoded TCR beta cDNA molecule for every two T cells. To track age-related changes in TCR beta repertoire diversity, the study relied on deep sequencing normalized with unique cDNA molecular identifiers. Four age groups were formed from the donors: young (average approximately 16 years), middle-aged (around 37), aged (about 68) and long-lived (82). To avoid experimental bias, donors of different ages were distributed randomly across sequencing lanes. The study analyzed two additional independent replicas of 1 million unique cDNA reads from the same blood draw for two donors, one aged 18 to 30 and one aged 80 or older. Paper-wide results and their limitations: The percentage of naive T cells measured by flow cytometry correlated strongly with observed TCR beta diversity. The CMV infection status of donors was not known, potentially confounding age-related changes in expanded clonotypes. Compared with the aged group, the long-lived group had more naive CD4+ T cells, fewer expanded clones and increased TCR diversity, a pattern suggesting age selection. Estimates of total diversity based on one million sequenced T cells were considered lower bounds and underestimates. Observed TCR beta diversity per million T cells fell roughly linearly with age, and a significant reduction was already apparent by age around 39. Bulk unsorted PBMC profiling prevented conclusive comparison of naive and antigen-experienced compartments.

The sequence joins TRBV4-2 to TRBJ2-3; confidence is insufficient to name the D gene. The sample was blood. This receptor was identified in a middle-aged man in good health. The sequence in DNA is TGTGCCAGCAGCCAAGATGGCGGAGATACGCAGTATTTT. This yields the protein CASSQDGGDTQYF.